This TCR beta chain was sequenced during a study of shared clonotypes between healthy human individuals. This CDR3 has 17 residues. Germline V lookup: CDR1 SGHRS, CDR2 YFSETQ. Trimming took off 2 bases at V and 0 bases at J, with 15 bases between the two ends. Some clones are missing from TCRdb's copy, which holds only in-frame ones; the method was immunoSEQ multiplex PCR. The sample holds roughly 1.4 million clones, roughly 98.5% seen once. The gene calls are TRBV5-1 and TRBJ2-1, with D perhaps matching TRBD2 (5 bases). This receptor was identified in a young man in good health. Sequences were obtained from naive CD4+ T cells sorted from blood. Regarding subset: CD45RA+ positively selected. The CDR3: CASSFSPPGNSYNEQFF. CDR3 sequence (DNA): TGCGCCAGCAGCTTTTCCCCCCCGGGAAACTCCTACAATGAGCAGTTCTTC.